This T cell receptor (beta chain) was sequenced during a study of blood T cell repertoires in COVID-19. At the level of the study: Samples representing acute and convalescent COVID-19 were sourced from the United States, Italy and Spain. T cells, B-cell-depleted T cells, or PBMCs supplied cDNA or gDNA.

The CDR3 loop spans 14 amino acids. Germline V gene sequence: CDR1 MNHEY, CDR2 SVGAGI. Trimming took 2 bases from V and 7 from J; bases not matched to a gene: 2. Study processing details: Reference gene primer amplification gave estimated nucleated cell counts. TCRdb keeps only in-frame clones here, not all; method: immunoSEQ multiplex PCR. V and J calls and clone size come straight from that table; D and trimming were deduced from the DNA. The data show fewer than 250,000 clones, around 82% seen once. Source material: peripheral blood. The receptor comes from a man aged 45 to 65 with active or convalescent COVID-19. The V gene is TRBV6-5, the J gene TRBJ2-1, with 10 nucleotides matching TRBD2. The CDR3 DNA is TGTGCCAGCAGTTACCCGGGACTAGCGAATGAGCAGTTCTTC. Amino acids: CASSYPGLANEQFF.